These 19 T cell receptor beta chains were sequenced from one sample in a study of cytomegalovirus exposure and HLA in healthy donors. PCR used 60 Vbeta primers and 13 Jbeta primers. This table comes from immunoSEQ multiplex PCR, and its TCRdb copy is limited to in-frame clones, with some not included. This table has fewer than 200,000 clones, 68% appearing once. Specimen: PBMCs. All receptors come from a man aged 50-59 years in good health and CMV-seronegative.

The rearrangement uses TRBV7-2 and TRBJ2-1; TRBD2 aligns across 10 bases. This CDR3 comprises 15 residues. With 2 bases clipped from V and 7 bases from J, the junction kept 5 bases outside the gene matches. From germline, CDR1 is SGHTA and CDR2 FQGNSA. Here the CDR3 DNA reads TGTGCCAGCAGCTTAAGGCTAGCGGGGGCTAATGAGCAGTTCTTC. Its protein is CASSLRLAGANEQFF.

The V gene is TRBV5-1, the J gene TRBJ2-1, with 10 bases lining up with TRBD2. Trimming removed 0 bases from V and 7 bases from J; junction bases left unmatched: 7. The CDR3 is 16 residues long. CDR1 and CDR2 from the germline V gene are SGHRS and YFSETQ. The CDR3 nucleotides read TGCGCCAGCAGCTTGGGGTCTAGCGGGGGTGAAAATGAGCAGTTCTTC. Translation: CASSLGSSGGENEQFF.

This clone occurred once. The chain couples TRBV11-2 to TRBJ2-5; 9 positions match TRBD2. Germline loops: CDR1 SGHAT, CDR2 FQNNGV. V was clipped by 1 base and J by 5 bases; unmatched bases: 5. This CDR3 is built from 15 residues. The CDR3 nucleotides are TGTGCCAGCAGCTTAGGGCGGGGGGGCCAGGAGACCCAGTACTTC. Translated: CASSLGRGGQETQYF.

The CDR3 is CASSRDRVGTDTQYF. The CDR3 region has the DNA TGCGCCAGCAGTAGAGACAGGGTGGGCACAGATACGCAGTATTTT. The V gene is TRBV4-3, the J gene TRBJ2-3, with 7 bases fitting TRBD1. The CDR3 extends over 15 amino acids. Trimming at V came to 6 bases and at J to 1 base, leaving 7 bases not matched to a gene. The germline V gene encodes CDR1 LGHNA and CDR2 YSLEER.

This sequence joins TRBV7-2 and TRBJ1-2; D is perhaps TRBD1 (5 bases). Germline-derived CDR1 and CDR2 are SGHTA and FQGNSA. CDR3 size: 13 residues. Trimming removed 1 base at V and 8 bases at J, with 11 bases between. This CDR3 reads CASSLGRGGGYTF. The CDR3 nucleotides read TGTGCCAGCAGCTTAGGTAGGGGCGGAGGCTACACCTTC.

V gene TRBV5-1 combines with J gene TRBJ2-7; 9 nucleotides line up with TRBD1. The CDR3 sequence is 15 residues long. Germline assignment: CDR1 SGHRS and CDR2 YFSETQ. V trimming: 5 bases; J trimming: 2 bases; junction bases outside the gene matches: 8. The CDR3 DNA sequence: TGCGCCAGCAGTTCCGGGGGACAGGGACCCTACGAGCAGTACTTC. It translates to CASSSGGQGPYEQYF.

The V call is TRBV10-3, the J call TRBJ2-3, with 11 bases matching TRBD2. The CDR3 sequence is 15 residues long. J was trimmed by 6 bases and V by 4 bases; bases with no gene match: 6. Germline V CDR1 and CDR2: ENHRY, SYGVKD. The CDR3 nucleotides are TGTGCCATCAGTGTTCTAGCGGGGGGCGGGGATACGCAGTATTTT. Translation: CAISVLAGGGDTQYF.

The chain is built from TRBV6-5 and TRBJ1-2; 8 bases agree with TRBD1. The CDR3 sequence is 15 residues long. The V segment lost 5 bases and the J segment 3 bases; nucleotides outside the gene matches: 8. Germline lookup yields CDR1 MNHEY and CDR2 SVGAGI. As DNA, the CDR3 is TGTGCCAGCAGTCCACGGACAGGGAACCACTATGGCTACACCTTC. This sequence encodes CASSPRTGNHYGYTF.

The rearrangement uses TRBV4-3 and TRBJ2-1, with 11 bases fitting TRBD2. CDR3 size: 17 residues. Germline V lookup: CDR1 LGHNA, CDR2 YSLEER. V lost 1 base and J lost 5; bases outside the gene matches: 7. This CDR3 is CASSQVSGGAGNNEQFF. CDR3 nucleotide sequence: TGCGCCAGCAGCCAAGTTAGCGGGGGGGCCGGGAACAATGAGCAGTTCTTC.

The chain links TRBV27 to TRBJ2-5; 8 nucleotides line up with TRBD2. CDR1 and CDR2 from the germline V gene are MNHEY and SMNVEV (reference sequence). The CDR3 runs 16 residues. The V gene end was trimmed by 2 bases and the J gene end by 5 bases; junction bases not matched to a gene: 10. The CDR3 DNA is TGTGCCAGCAGTTTAGGGTCGGGAGGGTCCTGGGAGACCCAGTACTTC. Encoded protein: CASSLGSGGSWETQYF.

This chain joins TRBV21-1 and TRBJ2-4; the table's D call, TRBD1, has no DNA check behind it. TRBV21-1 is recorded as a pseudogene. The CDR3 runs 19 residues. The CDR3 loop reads CASSKVEAGTLLAKNIQYF. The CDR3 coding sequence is TGTGCCAGCAGCAAAGTTGAGGCTGGGACACTTCTAGCCAAAAACATTCAGTACTTC.

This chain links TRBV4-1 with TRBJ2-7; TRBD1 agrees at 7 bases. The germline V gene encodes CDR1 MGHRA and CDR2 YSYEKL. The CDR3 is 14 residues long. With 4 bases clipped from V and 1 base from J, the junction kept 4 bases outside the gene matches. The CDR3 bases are TGCGCCAGCAGCCCCCGGACAGGTTCCTACGAGCAGTACTTC. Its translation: CASSPRTGSYEQYF.

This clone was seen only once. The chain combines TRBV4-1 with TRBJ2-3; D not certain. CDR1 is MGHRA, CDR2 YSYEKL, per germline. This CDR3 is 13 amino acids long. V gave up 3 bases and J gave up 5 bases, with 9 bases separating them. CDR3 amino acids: CASSQQVQDTQYF. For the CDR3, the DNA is TGCGCCAGCAGCCAGCAGGTTCAAGATACGCAGTATTTT.

In DNA, the CDR3 is TGTGCCACCAGCAGAGATCTGGGGGCGGTGAGTGGCTACACCTTC. It specifies CATSRDLGAVSGYTF. The genes are TRBV15 and TRBJ1-2; D might be TRBD1 (6 bases). V lost 0 bases and J 7 bases, leaving 15 bases between the germline ends. Germline CDR1 is LNHNV and CDR2 is YYDKDF (reference sequence). The CDR3 has 15 amino acids.

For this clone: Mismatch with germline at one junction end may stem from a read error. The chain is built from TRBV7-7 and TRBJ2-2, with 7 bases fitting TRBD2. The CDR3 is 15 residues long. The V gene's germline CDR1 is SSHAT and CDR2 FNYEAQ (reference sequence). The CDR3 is CASSLNRGDTGELFF. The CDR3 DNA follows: TGTGCTAGCAGCTTAAACCGGGGGGACACCGGGGAGCTGTTTTTT.

The CDR3 loop is CASSLWGDRTTGANVLTF. CDR3 nucleotides: TGTGCCAGCAGTTTATGGGGGGACAGAACGACTGGGGCCAACGTCCTGACTTTC. J is TRBJ2-6 and V is TRBV28; 7 nucleotides align to TRBD1. The CDR3 spans 18 residues. V lost 0 bases to trimming and J lost 2 bases; unmatched junction nucleotides: 7. CDR1 MDHEN and CDR2 SYDVKM come from the germline V gene.

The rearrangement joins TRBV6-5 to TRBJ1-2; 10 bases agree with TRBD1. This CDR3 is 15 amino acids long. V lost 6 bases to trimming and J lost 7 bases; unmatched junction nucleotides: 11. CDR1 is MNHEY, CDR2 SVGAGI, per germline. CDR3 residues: CASRKTGGARGGYTF. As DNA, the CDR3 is TGTGCCAGCAGGAAGACAGGGGGCGCGCGGGGTGGCTACACCTTC.

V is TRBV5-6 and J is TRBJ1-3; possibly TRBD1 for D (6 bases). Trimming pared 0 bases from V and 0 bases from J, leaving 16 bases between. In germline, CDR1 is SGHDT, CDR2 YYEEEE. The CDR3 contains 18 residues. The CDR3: CASSLDGGARISGNTIYF. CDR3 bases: TGTGCCAGCAGCTTGGACGGGGGGGCCAGGATCTCTGGAAACACCATATATTTT. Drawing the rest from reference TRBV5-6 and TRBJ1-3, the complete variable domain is DAGVTQSPTHLIKTRGQQVTLRCSPKSGHDTVSWYQQALGQGPQFIFQYYEEEERQRGNFPDRFSGHQFPNYSSELNVNALLLGDSALYLCASSLDGGARISGNTIYFGEGSWLTVV.

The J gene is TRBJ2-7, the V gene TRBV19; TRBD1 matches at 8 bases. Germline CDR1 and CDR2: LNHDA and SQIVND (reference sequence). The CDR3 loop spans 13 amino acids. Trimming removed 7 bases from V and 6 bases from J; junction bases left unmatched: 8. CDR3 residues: CASTGQGIGEQYF. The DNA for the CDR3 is TGTGCCAGTACCGGACAGGGAATTGGCGAGCAGTACTTC.